The 3 T cell receptor beta chains in this list originate from one sample, sequenced in a study of beta chain features in type 1 diabetes. Whole-study findings and limits: Researchers report that Type 1 diabetes patients had moderately but significantly shorter TCRB CDR3s across all four CD4+ subsets.

For these TCRs, the target antigens are not known. The isolated RNA, all of it, was reverse transcribed, so expressed TCRB transcripts were what got sequenced. Measured with immunoSEQ multiplex PCR; TCRdb has only the in-frame clones, and not every one. The sample gives more than 250,000 clones, around 21% of which show up once; less than 0.03% is in the top ten. The material sequenced was naive CD4+ T cells from blood. The receptors here all came from a woman in her thirties or forties with type 1 diabetes.

This clone was observed a few times. The gene calls are TRBV2 and TRBJ2-7; D is undetermined. The V gene's germline CDR1 is SNHLY and CDR2 FYNNEI. Trimming took 7 bases from V and 2 from J, leaving 9 bases between them. CDR3 size: 12 residues. The CDR3 DNA reads TGTGCCAGCATACAGCAAACCTACGAGCAGTACTTC. It is translated as CASIQQTYEQYF.

This clone was detected a few times. CDR3 bases: TGTGCCAGCAGGTCACAGGGAATACCTAACAATGAGCAGTTCTTC. It specifies CASRSQGIPNNEQFF. The rearrangement links TRBV6-5 to TRBJ2-1; D may be TRBD1 (6 bases). V dropped 6 bases and J dropped 5 bases, with 17 bases sitting between them. The CDR3 is 15 residues long. Germline CDR1 is MNHEY and CDR2 is SVGAGI.

This sequence joins TRBV29-1 and TRBJ1-1, with D perhaps matching TRBD1 (5 bases). Germline CDR1 SQVTM, CDR2 ANQGSEA. V shed 2 bases and J shed 4 bases, with 11 bases lying between them. This CDR3 spans 13 amino acids. The chain's CDR3 is CSVERGVSTEAFF. For the CDR3, the DNA is TGCAGCGTTGAAAGGGGTGTGAGCACTGAAGCTTTCTTT.